This record looks at one T cell receptor beta chain sequence and its context. Its target antigen remains unknown. There are no base qualities to consult, and no much larger clone falls within one base. The label giving this sample's time point can be read as: baseline before first vaccination. Vaccinee samples came from UK trials COV001 and COV002, including a single-blind randomized controlled phase 2/3 trial of AZD1222 (ChAdOx1 nCoV-19) in healthy adults. Trial participant PBMC samples were collected at day 0 and day 28 after the second dose for TCRbeta chain sequencing. The sample comes from a study of T cell responses to AZD1222 COVID-19 vaccine (dated by TCRdb to the early 2020s). Regarding the complete study: AZD1222 recipients whose second dose came at about 4 weeks and those whose second dose came at about 12 weeks were combined into one group, since spike-specific TCR depth and breadth did not differ between the two schedules. A total of 230 to 250 trial participants underwent TCR sequencing, of whom some 210 received two doses of AZD1222 and some 25 received two doses of the MenACWY control vaccine. Enrollment into the trials was organized by age into subgroups of 18-55, 56-69 and 70-plus years, and those subgroups contained 148, 28 and 57 TCR-sequenced participants, respectively. What the work shows at the level of the full study, not this receptor alone: The vaccine-associated CD4 TCRs covered the entire spike protein, and the dominant responses fell in regions 160-218 and 743-854. Conclusions about previously exposed vaccinees are limited because only a handful of AZD1222 recipients were SARS-CoV-2 seropositive at baseline. Because no samples from the day 14 peak response were available, repertoires could be characterized only after the peak T cell response. Reportedly, close to half of the unique spike-specific TCRs recognized epitopes lying outside the regions that are mutated in the B.1.351 and B.1.1.7 variants. In the small 56-69-year group, the increase in depth fell short of significance, most likely because of low power. A significant rise in spike-specific TCR breadth and depth was observed after two AZD1222 doses relative to day 0 and relative to MenACWY recipients. Participants were mostly white British and included more females than males, and it was suggested by the authors that clonal diversity may have been underestimated.

CDR1 and CDR2 (SNHLY, FYNNEI) derive from the germline V gene. At the junction V is shortened by 7 bases and J by 7 bases, with 17 bases in between. The CDR3 runs 14 residues from the cysteine to the phenylalanine. The kept DNA is CDR3 alone, 42 bases in frame from the first base. The CDR3 regions of human TCRbeta chains were subjected to immunosequencing. As for the original processing: TCRs in the repertoires were matched against a reference library of SARS-CoV-2-specific TCRs that had been generated with the MIRA antigen-specificity platform. Breadth meant the fraction of unique TCRs that were SARS-CoV-2-associated, whereas depth meant the fraction of total T cells that were SARS-CoV-2-associated. Using the MIRA data, each spike-specific TCR was assigned both to the spike region to which the TCR was reactive and to a CD4 or CD8 class. Log10-transformed breadth and depth values were compared by one-way ANOVA with Sidak's multiple comparisons tests. What TCRdb holds here is the immuneACCESS table cut down to in-frame rearrangements. Part of the clones is not present; checked against another copy, under half of the missing clones reflect an unresolved V gene, and the others are unexplained. For V, J and clone size, that table is used; D and trimming come from the DNA. Within this sample are fewer than 35,000 clones, with about 89% of them counted one time only. The leading ten clones occupy roughly 44% of the sample.

This TCR derives from an adult in good health. The material sequenced was peripheral blood, taken on day 0 of AZD1222 vaccination. The V and J genes are TRBV2 and TRBJ1-5; a weak D assignment points to TRBD1 (6 bases agree). The CDR3 amino acid sequence is: CASTLLDSGQPQHF. DNA sequence: TGTGCCAGCACTCTGTTGGACAGTGGGCAGCCCCAGCATTTT.